The 3 T cell receptor beta chains in this list originate from one sample, sequenced in a study of blood T cell repertoires in COVID-19 (dated by TCRdb to the early 2020s). Library creation used the immunoSEQ multiplex PCR assay. TCRdb limited this immuneACCESS table to in-frame rearrangements with V and J called. A share of clones is missing; checked studies link under half to unresolved V genes, and the rest is unexplained. Recorded for this sample are about 110,000 clones; about 80% of them occurred a single time. The ten largest clones represent more than 3.5% of the sample. The material sequenced was peripheral blood. Receptors originate from a woman aged 65 to 85 with acute or convalescent COVID-19.

The chain joins TRBV27 to TRBJ1-6, with 7 positions matching TRBD1. Germline V gene data show CDR1 as MNHEY and CDR2 as SMNVEV (reference sequence). V gave up 5 bases and J gave up 7 bases; unmatched junction bases: 11. The CDR3 has 16 residues. Written as DNA, the CDR3 is TGTGCCAGCAGTATCGGGACAGACGTCCGAAATTCACCCCTCCACTTT. Translated: CASSIGTDVRNSPLHF.

The chain has TRBV2 and TRBJ2-1, with 9 bases aligning to TRBD2. The junction had 9 bases not matched to a gene; V was cut back by 4 bases and J by 5 bases. Germline V lookup: CDR1 SNHLY, CDR2 FYNNEI. CDR3 length equals 16 residues. CDR3 nucleotide sequence: TGTGCCAGCAGTGTATCGGGGGGGACTAGCAACAATGAGCAGTTCTTC. This codes for CASSVSGGTSNNEQFF.

The V and J genes are TRBV4-3 and TRBJ2-3, with 7 bases identical to TRBD2. The J segment lost 9 bases and the V segment lost 1 base, leaving 10 bases of the junction unmatched. Germline V lookup: CDR1 LGHNA, CDR2 YSLEER. The CDR3 runs to 15 residues. The CDR3 is CASSQGGGSAGTQYF. In DNA form, the CDR3 reads TGCGCCAGCAGCCAAGGCGGGGGAAGCGCAGGGACGCAGTATTTT.